One and the same sample provided the 31 T cell receptor beta chains below, sequenced in a study of blood T cell repertoires in COVID-19. Clones were read by immunoSEQ multiplex PCR, and TCRdb kept only the in-frame ones, dropping some. The sample holds some 420,000 clones, 80% to 90% seen once. Source material: PBMCs or T cells enriched from blood (not recorded which). The receptors stem from a man aged 25-45 years who had recovered from COVID-19.

The V and J genes are TRBV12-3 or TRBV12-4 and TRBJ1-2, with D possibly TRBD1 on 6 matching bases. CDR3 length: 13 residues. V was pared by 1 base and J by 8 bases, with 11 bases between. CDR3 nucleotides: TGTGCCAGCAGTTTAGACAGGGTGAGAGGCTACACCTTC. Translating it yields CASSLDRVRGYTF.

This clone was recorded a few times. The rearrangement links TRBV7-9 to TRBJ2-6; no definite D call. Germline-derived CDR1 and CDR2 are SEHNR and FQNEAQ (reference sequence). The germline V and J ends were trimmed by 0 bases and 2 bases, with 11 bases remaining between them. This CDR3 has 17 amino acids. The CDR3 sequence is CASSLAMAATGANVLTF. The CDR3 DNA reads TGTGCCAGCAGCTTAGCGATGGCGGCCACTGGGGCCAACGTCCTGACTTTC.

The chain couples TRBV6-5 to TRBJ2-7, with 9 positions matching TRBD2. CDR1 is MNHEY, CDR2 SVGAGI, per germline. The CDR3 length is 13 residues. CDR3 sequence: CGTRDSGSPEQYF. The CDR3, as DNA: TGTGGGACCCGGGATAGCGGGAGTCCCGAGCAGTACTTC.

The V call is TRBV12-3 or TRBV12-4, the J call TRBJ2-4; a possible D gene is TRBD2 (5 bases). V lost 3 bases to trimming and J lost 8 bases, with 5 bases between them. This CDR3 is 11 amino acids long. CDR3: CASSLRDIQYF. The CDR3 DNA follows: TGTGCCAGCAGTTTGAGGGACATTCAGTACTTC.

V usage is TRBV19 and J usage is TRBJ2-1; 8 bases line up with TRBD1. Germline trimming cut 7 bases from V and 2 bases from J; bases unmatched to any gene: 4. Germline CDR1 LNHDA, CDR2 SQIVND (reference sequence). CDR3 length: 14 residues. CDR3 bases: TGTGCCAGTACCCCGGACAGGGCCTACAATGAGCAGTTCTTC. Translated, it gives CASTPDRAYNEQFF.

The chain is built from TRBV9 and TRBJ2-5; 11 bases fit TRBD2. The CDR3 spans 16 residues. Germline V gives CDR1 SGDLS, CDR2 YYNGEE. V dropped 0 bases and J dropped 4; count of bases not matched to a gene: 5. CDR3 amino acids: CASSVEIAGGRETQYF. The CDR3 DNA follows: TGTGCCAGCAGCGTAGAAATAGCGGGAGGGAGAGAGACCCAGTACTTC. The full variable domain, its missing parts supplied by reference TRBV9 and TRBJ2-5, is DSGVTQTPKHLITATGQRVTLRCSPRSGDLSVYWYQQSLDQGLQFLIQYYNGEERAKGNILERFSAQQFPDLHSELNLSSLELGDSALYFCASSVEIAGGRETQYFGPGTRLLVL.

The gene calls are TRBV3-1 (or the pseudogene TRBV3-2) and TRBJ1-5; D is ambiguous. Germline CDR1 and CDR2: LGHDT and YNNKEL (reference sequence). Trimming took 4 bases from V and 6 from J, leaving 19 bases between them. The CDR3 totals 16 residues. In nucleotides, the CDR3 is TGTGCCAGCAGCCCCTCGGGTGGAGGATCTTCTCAGCCCCAGCATTTT. It translates to CASSPSGGGSSQPQHF.

To note about this clone: A junction boundary mismatches the germline segment, possibly from a read error. The CDR3 protein is CASREDREAPGPQHF. The CDR3 DNA reads as TGTGCCAGCAGAGAAGACAGGGAAGCCCCAGGCCCCCAGCATTTT. The chain joins TRBV2 to TRBJ1-5, with TRBD1 matching over 7 bases. Per the germline V gene, CDR1 is SNHLY and CDR2 is FYNNEI. The CDR3 loop spans 15 amino acids.

The J gene is TRBJ2-1, the V gene TRBV14; D may be TRBD2 (6 bases). V lost 4 bases and J 0 bases, leaving 16 bases between the germline ends. The CDR3 totals 17 residues. CDR1 and CDR2 from the germline V gene are SGHDN and FVKESK. CDR3 protein: CASSRRALATSYNEQFF. The CDR3 region has the DNA TGTGCCAGCAGCCGAAGAGCTCTAGCGACCTCCTACAATGAGCAGTTCTTC.

This chain uses TRBV24-1 with TRBJ1-1, with D uncertain. Looked up from germline, CDR1 is KGHDR and CDR2 is SFDVKD. The CDR3 has 15 residues. V gave up 5 bases and J gave up 1 base, with 13 bases separating them. CDR3 DNA: TGTGCCACCAGTGCCGCCGGAGGGCCGAACACTGAAGCTTTCTTT. Protein product: CATSAAGGPNTEAFF.

The J gene is TRBJ2-1, the V gene TRBV7-9; D may be TRBD1 (5 bases). Looked up from germline, CDR1 is SEHNR and CDR2 is FQNEAQ (reference sequence). The CDR3 runs to 12 residues. Trimming left V 8 bases short and J 15 bases short, with 20 bases between. Here the CDR3 reads CASPGEGAPPFF. The CDR3 coding sequence is TGTGCCAGCCCTGGTGAAGGGGCCCCTCCGTTCTTC.

V is TRBV6-6 and J is TRBJ2-3, with 10 bases matching TRBD2. V shed 5 bases and J 5 bases; nucleotides not matched to a gene: 16. This CDR3 spans 18 amino acids. Germline lookup yields CDR1 MNHNY and CDR2 SVGAGI (reference sequence). DNA for the CDR3: TGTGCCAGCAGTCAGACCCCCACACCTCTAGCGGGAGAAGATACGCAGTATTTT. Protein product: CASSQTPTPLAGEDTQYF.

The chain combines TRBV14 with TRBJ2-3, with a tentative D call TRBD2 (6 bases). With 3 bases removed from V and 0 bases from J, the gap between germline ends came to 13 bases. Per germline, CDR1 SGHDN and CDR2 FVKESK. This CDR3 is built from 16 residues. CDR3 residues: CASSQARSGSTDTQYF. In DNA form, the CDR3 reads TGTGCCAGCAGCCAGGCTCGGAGCGGGAGCACAGATACGCAGTATTTT.

J is TRBJ1-3 and V is TRBV12-5, with D perhaps matching TRBD1 (5 bases). The length of the CDR3 is 13 residues. Germline lookup yields CDR1 LGHNT and CDR2 FRNRAP. Trimming pared 2 bases from V and 4 bases from J, leaving 6 bases between. CDR3 sequence: CASGLSGGNTIYF. The CDR3 DNA sequence: TGTGCTAGTGGTTTGTCAGGGGGAAACACCATATATTTT. The whole variable domain, remainder taken from reference TRBV12-5 and TRBJ1-3, is DARVTQTPRHKVTEMGQEVTMRCQPILGHNTVFWYRQTMMQGLELLAYFRNRAPLDDSGMPKDRFSAEMPDATLATLKIQPSEPRDSAVYFCASGLSGGNTIYFGEGSWLTVV.

The chain is built from TRBV28 and TRBJ1-5, with TRBD1 as a possible D gene (5 bases). Germline loops: CDR1 MDHEN, CDR2 SYDVKM. The germline V and J ends were trimmed by 11 bases and 3 bases, with 20 bases remaining between them. The CDR3 covers 15 residues. Written as DNA, the CDR3 is TGTGCCCACGACCGGCAGGGCAGGAACAATCAGCCCCAGCATTTT. Amino acids: CAHDRQGRNNQPQHF.

The chain combines TRBV6-5 with TRBJ2-7; 11 bases map to TRBD2. Unmatched junction bases numbered 2, after V lost 10 bases and J lost 0 bases. CDR1 MNHEY and CDR2 SVGAGI come from the germline V gene. The CDR3 is made up of 13 amino acids. Here the CDR3 reads CATGTSGSYEQYF. The CDR3 DNA sequence: TGTGCCACTGGGACTAGCGGCTCCTACGAGCAGTACTTC.

Only one count was recorded for this clone. The chain is built from TRBV28 and TRBJ2-3, with 11 bases that match TRBD2. V trimming: 6 bases; J trimming: 6 bases; junction bases outside the gene matches: 8. The CDR3 length is 15 residues. From germline, CDR1 is MDHEN and CDR2 SYDVKM. CDR3 region: CASSPLAGEVDTQYF. For the CDR3, the DNA is TGTGCCAGCAGCCCACTAGCGGGAGAGGTTGATACGCAGTATTTT. The full variable domain, completed using reference TRBV28 and TRBJ2-3, is DVKVTQSSRYLVKRTGEKVFLECVQDMDHENMFWYRQDPGLGLRLIYFSYDVKMKEKGDIPEGYSVSREKKERFSLILESASTNQTSMYLCASSPLAGEVDTQYFGPGTRLTVL.

The chain uses TRBV27 and TRBJ2-2; D is unclear. The CDR3 sequence is 13 residues long. The germline CDR1 and CDR2 sequences are MNHEY and SMNVEV (reference sequence). Trimming shortened V by 6 bases and J by 4 bases, and 9 bases separated the two germline ends. Written as DNA, the CDR3 is TGTGCCAGCAGGGCGCAGGTCACCGGGGAGCTGTTTTTT. Protein product: CASRAQVTGELFF.

V usage is TRBV19 and J usage is TRBJ1-1; 7 bases align to TRBD1. The CDR3 sequence is 16 residues long. CDR1 LNHDA and CDR2 SQIVND come from the germline V gene (reference sequence). Trimming at V came to 5 bases and at J to 0 bases, leaving 9 bases not matched to a gene. CDR3 in amino acids: CASSRTGEVVNTEAFF. The CDR3, as DNA: TGTGCCAGTAGTCGAACAGGGGAAGTTGTGAACACTGAAGCTTTCTTT.

This clone was detected only once. The genes are TRBV27 and TRBJ2-3, with unresolved D. Germline CDR1 reads MNHEY; CDR2 reads SMNVEV (reference sequence). This CDR3 is built from 13 residues. The V end lost 3 bases, the J end lost 1 base, and 5 bases lay between the germline ends. The CDR3 here is CASSFQGTDTQYF. The CDR3 nucleotides are TGTGCCAGCAGTTTTCAGGGCACAGATACGCAGTATTTT.

The CDR3 spells CASSPVGPGLPSGSPLHF. CDR3 nucleotides: TGTGCCAGCTCACCAGTAGGACCGGGACTTCCCTCTGGTTCACCCCTCCACTTT. The V gene is TRBV18, the J gene TRBJ1-6; TRBD1 is a possible D gene (5 bases). CDR1 is KGHSH and CDR2 is LQKENI in the germline V gene. With 2 bases removed from V and 9 bases from J, the gap between germline ends came to 23 bases. The CDR3 has 18 residues.

V is TRBV7-8 and J is TRBJ1-1; D is ambiguous. Germline V gene sequence: CDR1 SGHVS, CDR2 FQNEAQ. This CDR3 contains 14 residues. Between the trimmed V and J ends, which lost 1 base and 1 base, there was a span of 7 bases. In DNA form, the CDR3 reads TGTGCCAGCAGCTTAGATGAAGCGAACACTGAAGCTTTCTTT. It codes for CASSLDEANTEAFF.

This clone was detected only a few times. The chain recombines TRBV28 with TRBJ1-4; D is unresolved. The CDR3 is 12 residues long. Germline values: CDR1 MDHEN, CDR2 SYDVKM. Trimming removed 5 bases at V and 16 bases at J, with 17 bases between. In nucleotides, the CDR3 is TGTGCCAGCAGTCCTCAAGGTTGGAGGCAGTTTTTT. Its protein is CASSPQGWRQFF.

With regard to this clone: The same CDR3 arises from other DNA sequences in this sample as well. The chain uses TRBV29-1 and TRBJ1-4; 9 bases agree with TRBD1. The germline gives CDR1 SQVTM, CDR2 ANQGSEA. This CDR3 has 13 residues. The V segment lost 4 bases and the J segment 7 bases; nucleotides outside the gene matches: 4. The CDR3: CSVAGQGSEKLFF. The CDR3 DNA reads as TGCAGCGTTGCCGGACAGGGGAGTGAAAAACTGTTTTTT.

The chain carries TRBV19 and TRBJ2-1, with TRBD2 identical over 10 bases. V was clipped by 8 bases and J by 10 bases; unmatched bases: 11. The germline gives CDR1 LNHDA, CDR2 SQIVND (reference sequence). The CDR3 has 14 residues. For the CDR3, the DNA is TGTGCCAGTTGGAGCGGGAGGGCCGTAGAAGAGCAGTTCTTC. Amino acids: CASWSGRAVEEQFF.

This chain links TRBV2 with TRBJ2-1; 8 bases line up with TRBD1. CDR3 size: 14 residues. CDR1 and CDR2 (germline): SNHLY, FYNNEI. After removal of 3 bases from V and 7 bases from J, the junction contained 5 bases not matched to a gene. The CDR3: CASSDVTGGNEQFF. The CDR3, as DNA: TGTGCCAGCAGTGATGTAACAGGGGGGAATGAGCAGTTCTTC.

In its sample, this clone was seen a few times. The genes are TRBV4-1 and TRBJ2-2, with 8 bases lining up with TRBD2. Losses at the gene ends were 4 bases for V and 5 bases for J; bases not matched to a gene: 6. Germline values: CDR1 MGHRA, CDR2 YSYEKL. CDR3 length equals 15 residues. The CDR3: CASSPIAGLTGELFF. CDR3 sequence (DNA): TGCGCCAGCAGCCCGATAGCGGGGCTAACCGGGGAGCTGTTTTTT.

The chain joins TRBV6-1 to TRBJ2-7; TRBD2 is a possible D gene (6 bases). CDR1 is MNHNS and CDR2 is SASEGT in the germline V gene. Trimming pared 2 bases from V and 3 bases from J, leaving 14 bases between. This CDR3 has 15 residues. The CDR3 here is CASSESQAGFYEQYF. DNA for the CDR3: TGTGCCAGCAGTGAAAGCCAAGCGGGTTTCTACGAGCAGTACTTC.

V usage is TRBV7-2 and J usage is TRBJ2-1; 14 bases match TRBD2. The ends lost 1 base at V and 9 bases at J; junction bases unmatched: 8. The CDR3 covers 17 residues. Germline V lookup: CDR1 SGHTA, CDR2 FQGNSA. The CDR3 DNA sequence: TGTGCCAGCAGCTTAGTACGGACTAGCGGGAGGCCGGGTGAGCAGTTCTTC. Residues: CASSLVRTSGRPGEQFF.

The chain joins TRBV15 to TRBJ1-1; possibly TRBD1 for D (5 bases). Trimming stripped 0 bases from V and 4 bases from J, with 18 bases between. This CDR3 spans 17 amino acids. Germline V gives CDR1 LNHNV, CDR2 YYDKDF (reference sequence). This CDR3 reads CATSREGVDTWSTEAFF. CDR3 coding DNA: TGTGCCACCAGCAGAGAAGGGGTTGATACTTGGTCCACTGAAGCTTTCTTT.

The chain is built from TRBV6-5 and TRBJ1-1; tentatively, D is TRBD1 (5 bases). CDR3 size: 13 residues. The ends were cut back, 11 bases at V and 1 base at J, with 14 bases in the middle. The germline V gene encodes CDR1 MNHEY and CDR2 SVGAGI. In DNA form, the CDR3 reads TGTGCCGGTGGACACGGCCCGAACACTGAAGCTTTCTTT. This gives the protein CAGGHGPNTEAFF.